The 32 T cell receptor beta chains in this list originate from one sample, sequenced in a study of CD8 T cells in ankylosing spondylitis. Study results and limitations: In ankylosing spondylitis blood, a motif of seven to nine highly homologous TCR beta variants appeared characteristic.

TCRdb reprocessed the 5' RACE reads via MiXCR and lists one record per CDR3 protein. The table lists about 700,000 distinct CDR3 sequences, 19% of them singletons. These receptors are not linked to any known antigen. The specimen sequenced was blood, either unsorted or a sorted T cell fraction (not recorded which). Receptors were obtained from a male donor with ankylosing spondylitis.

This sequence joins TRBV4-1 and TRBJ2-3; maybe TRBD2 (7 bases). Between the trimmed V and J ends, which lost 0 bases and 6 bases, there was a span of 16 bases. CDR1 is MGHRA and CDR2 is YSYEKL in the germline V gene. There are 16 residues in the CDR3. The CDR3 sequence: CASSQDVSRGRDTQYF. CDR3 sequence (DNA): TGCGCCAGCAGCCAAGATGTGTCGCGGGGGCGGGATACGCAGTATTTT.

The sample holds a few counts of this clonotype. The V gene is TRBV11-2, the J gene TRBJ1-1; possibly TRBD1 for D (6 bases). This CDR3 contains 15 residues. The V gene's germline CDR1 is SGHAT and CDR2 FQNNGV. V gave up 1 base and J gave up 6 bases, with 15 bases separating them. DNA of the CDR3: TGTGCCAGCAGCTTAGGAAGGGGGGCGTTCGCTGAAGCTTTCTTT. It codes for CASSLGRGAFAEAFF.

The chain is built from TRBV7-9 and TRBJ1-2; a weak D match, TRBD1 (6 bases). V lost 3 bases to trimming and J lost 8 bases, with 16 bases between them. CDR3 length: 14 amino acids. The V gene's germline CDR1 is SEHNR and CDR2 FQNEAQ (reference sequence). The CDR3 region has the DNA TGTGCCAGCAGCTTCAGCGGGGGGGCCGGGGGCTACACCTTC. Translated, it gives CASSFSGGAGGYTF.

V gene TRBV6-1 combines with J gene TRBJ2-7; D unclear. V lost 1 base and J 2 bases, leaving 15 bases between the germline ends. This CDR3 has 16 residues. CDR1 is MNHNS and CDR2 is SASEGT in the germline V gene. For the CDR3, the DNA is TGTGCCAGCAGTGAAGTGTACAGCTCAATAACCTACGAGCAGTACTTC. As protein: CASSEVYSSITYEQYF.

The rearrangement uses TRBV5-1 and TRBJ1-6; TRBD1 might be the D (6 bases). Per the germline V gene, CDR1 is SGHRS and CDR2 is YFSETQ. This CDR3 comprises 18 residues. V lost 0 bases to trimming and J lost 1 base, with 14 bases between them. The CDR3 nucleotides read TGCGCCAGCAGCTTGGAGGGACAATGGCCGTCCTATAATTCACCCCTCCACTTT. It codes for CASSLEGQWPSYNSPLHF.

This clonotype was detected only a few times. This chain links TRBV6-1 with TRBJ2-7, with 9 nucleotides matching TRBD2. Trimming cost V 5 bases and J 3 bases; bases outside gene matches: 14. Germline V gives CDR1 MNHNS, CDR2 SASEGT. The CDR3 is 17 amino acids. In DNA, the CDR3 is TGTGCCAGCAGTCCTTTCGGAATAGCGGGGGATATCTACGAGCAGTACTTC. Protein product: CASSPFGIAGDIYEQYF.

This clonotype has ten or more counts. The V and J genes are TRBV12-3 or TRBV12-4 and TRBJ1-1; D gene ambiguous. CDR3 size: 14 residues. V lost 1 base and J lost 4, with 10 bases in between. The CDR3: CASSLGGGSTEAFF. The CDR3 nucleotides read TGTGCCAGCAGTTTAGGTGGAGGGTCCACTGAAGCTTTCTTT.

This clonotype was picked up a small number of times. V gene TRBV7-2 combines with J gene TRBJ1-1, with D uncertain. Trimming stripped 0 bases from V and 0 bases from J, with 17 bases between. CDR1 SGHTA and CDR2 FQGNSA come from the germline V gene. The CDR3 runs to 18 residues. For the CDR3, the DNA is TGTGCCAGCAGCTTAGCCCTGTGGGGAGTAGGGATGAACACTGAAGCTTTCTTT. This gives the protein CASSLALWGVGMNTEAFF.

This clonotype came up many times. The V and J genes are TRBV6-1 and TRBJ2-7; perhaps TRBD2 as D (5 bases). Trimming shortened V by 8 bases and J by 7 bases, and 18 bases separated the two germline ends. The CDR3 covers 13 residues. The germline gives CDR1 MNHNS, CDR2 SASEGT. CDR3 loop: CASGGSASREQYF. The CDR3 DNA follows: TGTGCCAGCGGAGGTTCAGCGTCCCGGGAGCAGTACTTC.

CDR3 amino acids: CASSWAKMGYGYTF. The CDR3 region has the DNA TGTGCCAGCAGTTGGGCTAAGATGGGATATGGCTACACCTTC. This sequence joins TRBV12-3 or TRBV12-4 and TRBJ1-2; D is unclear. The CDR3 runs to 14 residues. Trimming cost V 4 bases and J 5 bases, with 14 bases left between them.

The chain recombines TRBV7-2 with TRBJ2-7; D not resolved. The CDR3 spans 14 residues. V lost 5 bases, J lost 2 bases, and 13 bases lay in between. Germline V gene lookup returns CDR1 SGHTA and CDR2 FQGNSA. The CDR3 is CASSPQVVTYEQYF. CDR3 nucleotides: TGTGCCAGCAGCCCCCAGGTGGTGACCTACGAGCAGTACTTC.

CDR3 DNA: TGTGCCAGCAGTTTGGCCGGGACAGCCAGATATAGCAATCAGCCCCAGCATTTT. The encoded protein is CASSLAGTARYSNQPQHF. The V and J genes are TRBV12-3 or TRBV12-4 and TRBJ1-5; 7 nucleotides align to TRBD1. The length of the CDR3 is 18 residues. The junction had 11 bases not matched to a gene; V was cut back by 3 bases and J by 0 bases.

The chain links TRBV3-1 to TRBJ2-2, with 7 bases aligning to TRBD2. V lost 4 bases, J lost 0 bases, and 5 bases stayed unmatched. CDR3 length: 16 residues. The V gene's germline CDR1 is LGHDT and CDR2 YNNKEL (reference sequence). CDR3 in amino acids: CASSPHLAANTGELFF. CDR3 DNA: TGTGCCAGCAGCCCCCATCTAGCGGCGAACACCGGGGAGCTGTTTTTT.

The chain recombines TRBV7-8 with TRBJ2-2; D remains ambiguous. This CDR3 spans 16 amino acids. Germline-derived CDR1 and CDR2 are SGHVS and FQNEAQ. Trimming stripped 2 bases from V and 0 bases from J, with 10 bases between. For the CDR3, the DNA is TGTGCCAGCAGCTTATTAGGGCAGGCGAACACCGGGGAGCTGTTTTTT. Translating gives CASSLLGQANTGELFF.

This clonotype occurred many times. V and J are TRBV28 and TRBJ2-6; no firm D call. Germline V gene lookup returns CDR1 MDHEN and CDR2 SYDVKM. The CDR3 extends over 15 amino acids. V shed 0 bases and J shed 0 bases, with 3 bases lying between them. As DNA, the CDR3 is TGTGCCAGCAGTTTATGGCTCTCTGGGGCCAACGTCCTGACTTTC. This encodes CASSLWLSGANVLTF.

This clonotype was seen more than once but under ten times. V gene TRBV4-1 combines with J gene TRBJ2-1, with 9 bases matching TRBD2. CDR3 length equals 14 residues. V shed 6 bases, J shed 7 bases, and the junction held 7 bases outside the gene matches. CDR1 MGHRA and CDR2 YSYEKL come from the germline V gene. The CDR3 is CASRGGGARNEQFF. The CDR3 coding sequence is TGCGCCAGCAGGGGCGGGGGGGCAAGGAATGAGCAGTTCTTC.

CDR3 in DNA: TGTGCCAGCAGCTTAGGGGGAGTCCCCCTCACAGATACGCAGTATTTT. This encodes CASSLGGVPLTDTQYF. The V call is TRBV7-9, the J call TRBJ2-3; possible D gene TRBD2, 5 bases. Germline V gene lookup returns CDR1 SEHNR and CDR2 FQNEAQ (reference sequence). The ends were cut back, 1 base at V and 2 bases at J, with 13 bases in the middle. This CDR3 has 16 residues.

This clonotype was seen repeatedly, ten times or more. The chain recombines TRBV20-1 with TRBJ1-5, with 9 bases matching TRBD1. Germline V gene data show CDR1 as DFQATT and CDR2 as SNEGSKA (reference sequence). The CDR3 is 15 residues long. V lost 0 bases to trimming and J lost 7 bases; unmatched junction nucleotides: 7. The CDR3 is CSARDVGQGMQPQHF. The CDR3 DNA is TGCAGTGCTAGAGATGTCGGACAGGGGATGCAGCCCCAGCATTTT.

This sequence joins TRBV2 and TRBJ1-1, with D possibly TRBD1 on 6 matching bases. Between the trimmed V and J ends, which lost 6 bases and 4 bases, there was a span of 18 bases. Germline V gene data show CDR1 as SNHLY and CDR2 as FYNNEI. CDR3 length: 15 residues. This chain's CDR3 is CASSGGGFRGTEAFF. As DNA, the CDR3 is TGTGCCAGCAGCGGTGGGGGTTTCAGGGGCACTGAAGCTTTCTTT.

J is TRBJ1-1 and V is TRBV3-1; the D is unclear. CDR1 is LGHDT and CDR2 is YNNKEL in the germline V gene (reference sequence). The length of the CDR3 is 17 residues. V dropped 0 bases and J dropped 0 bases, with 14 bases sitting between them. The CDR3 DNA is TGTGCCAGCAGCCAAGATCTTGTTAACAGTATGAACACTGAAGCTTTCTTT. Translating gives CASSQDLVNSMNTEAFF.

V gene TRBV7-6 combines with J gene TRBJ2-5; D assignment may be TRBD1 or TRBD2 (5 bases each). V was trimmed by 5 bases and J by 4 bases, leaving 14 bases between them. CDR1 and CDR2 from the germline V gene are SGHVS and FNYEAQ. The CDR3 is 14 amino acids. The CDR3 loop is CASSVYGTRETQYF. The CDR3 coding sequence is TGTGCCAGCAGCGTGTACGGGACCCGAGAGACCCAGTACTTC.

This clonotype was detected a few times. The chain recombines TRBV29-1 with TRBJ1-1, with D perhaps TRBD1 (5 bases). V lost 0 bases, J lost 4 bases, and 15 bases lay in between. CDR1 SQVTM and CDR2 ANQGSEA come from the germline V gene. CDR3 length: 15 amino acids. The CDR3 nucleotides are TGCAGCGTTGAAGATCGGGGGTTGTTGAGCACTGAAGCTTTCTTT. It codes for CSVEDRGLLSTEAFF.

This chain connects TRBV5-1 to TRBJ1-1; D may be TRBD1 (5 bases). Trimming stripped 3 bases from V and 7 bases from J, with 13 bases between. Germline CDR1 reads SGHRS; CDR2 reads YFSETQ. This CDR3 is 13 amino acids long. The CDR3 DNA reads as TGCGCCAGCAGCTCCCCAGGGCAGTATGAAGCTTTCTTT. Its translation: CASSSPGQYEAFF.

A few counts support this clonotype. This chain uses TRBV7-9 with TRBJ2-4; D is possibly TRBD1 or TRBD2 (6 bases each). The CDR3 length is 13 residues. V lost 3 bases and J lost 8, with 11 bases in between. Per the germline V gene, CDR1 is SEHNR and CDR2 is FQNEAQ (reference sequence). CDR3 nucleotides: TGTGCCAGCAGCTTGGAAAGGGGGGACATTCAGTACTTC. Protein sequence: CASSLERGDIQYF. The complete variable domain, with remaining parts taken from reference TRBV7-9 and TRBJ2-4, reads DTGVSQNPRHKITKRGQNVTFRCDPISEHNRLYWYRQTLGQGPEFLTYFQNEAQLEKSRLLSDRFSAERPKGSFSTLEIQRTEQGDSAMYLCASSLERGDIQYFGAGTRLSVL.

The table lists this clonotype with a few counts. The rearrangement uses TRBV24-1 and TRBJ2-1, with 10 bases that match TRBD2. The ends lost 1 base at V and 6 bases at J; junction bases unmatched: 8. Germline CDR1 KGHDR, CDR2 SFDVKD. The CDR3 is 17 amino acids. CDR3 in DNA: TGTGCCACCAGTGATTTACAGACTAGCGGGCTCTTCAATGAGCAGTTCTTC. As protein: CATSDLQTSGLFNEQFF.

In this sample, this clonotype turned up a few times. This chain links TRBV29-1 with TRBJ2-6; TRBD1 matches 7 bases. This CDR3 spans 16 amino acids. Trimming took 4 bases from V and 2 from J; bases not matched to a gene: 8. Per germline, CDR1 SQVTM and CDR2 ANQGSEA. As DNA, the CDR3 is TGCAGCGTTGGTAGGACAGGAGGAACTGGGGCCAACGTCCTGACTTTC. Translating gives CSVGRTGGTGANVLTF.

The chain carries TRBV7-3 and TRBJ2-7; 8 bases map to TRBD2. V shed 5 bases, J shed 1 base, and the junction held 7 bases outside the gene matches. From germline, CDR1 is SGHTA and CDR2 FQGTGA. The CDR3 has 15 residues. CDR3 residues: CASSLLAGPSYEQYF. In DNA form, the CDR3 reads TGTGCCAGCAGCCTTTTAGCGGGACCTTCCTACGAGCAGTACTTC. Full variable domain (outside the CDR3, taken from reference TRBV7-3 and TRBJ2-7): GAGVSQTPSNKVTEKGKYVELRCDPISGHTALYWYRQSLGQGPEFLIYFQGTGAADDSGLPNDRFFAVRPEGSVSTLKIQRTERGDSAVYLCASSLLAGPSYEQYFGPGTRLTVT.

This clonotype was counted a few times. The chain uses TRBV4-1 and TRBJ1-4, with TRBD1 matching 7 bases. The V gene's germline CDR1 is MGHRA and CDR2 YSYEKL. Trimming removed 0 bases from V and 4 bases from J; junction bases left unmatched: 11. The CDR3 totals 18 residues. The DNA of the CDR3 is TGCGCCAGCAGCCAAGATGGGGGACAGCAAGTAGATAATGAAAAACTGTTTTTT. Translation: CASSQDGGQQVDNEKLFF.

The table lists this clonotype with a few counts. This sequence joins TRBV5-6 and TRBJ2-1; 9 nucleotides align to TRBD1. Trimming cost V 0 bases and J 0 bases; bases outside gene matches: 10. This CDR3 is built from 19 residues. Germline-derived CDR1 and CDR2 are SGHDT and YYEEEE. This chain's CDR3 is CASSLVPGQGFSSYNEQFF. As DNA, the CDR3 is TGTGCCAGCAGCTTGGTCCCGGGACAGGGCTTTAGCTCCTACAATGAGCAGTTCTTC.

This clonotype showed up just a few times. CDR3 loop: CATSGSRDSYNEQFF. Here the CDR3 DNA reads TGTGCCACCAGCGGTAGTCGTGATAGCTACAATGAGCAGTTCTTC. The chain is built from TRBV15 and TRBJ2-1; D not certain. The CDR3 loop spans 15 amino acids. Germline values: CDR1 LNHNV, CDR2 YYDKDF (reference sequence). The ends were cut back, 5 bases at V and 3 bases at J, with 14 bases in the middle.

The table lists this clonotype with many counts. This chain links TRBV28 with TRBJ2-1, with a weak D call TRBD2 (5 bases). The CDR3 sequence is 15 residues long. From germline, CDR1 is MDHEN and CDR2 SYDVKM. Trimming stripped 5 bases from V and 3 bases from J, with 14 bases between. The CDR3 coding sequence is TGTGCCAGCAGTCCTGCGGGTGAGGGCTACAATGAGCAGTTCTTC. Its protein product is CASSPAGEGYNEQFF. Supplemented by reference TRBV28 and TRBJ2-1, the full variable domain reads DVKVTQSSRYLVKRTGEKVFLECVQDMDHENMFWYRQDPGLGLRLIYFSYDVKMKEKGDIPEGYSVSREKKERFSLILESASTNQTSMYLCASSPAGEGYNEQFFGPGTRLTVL.

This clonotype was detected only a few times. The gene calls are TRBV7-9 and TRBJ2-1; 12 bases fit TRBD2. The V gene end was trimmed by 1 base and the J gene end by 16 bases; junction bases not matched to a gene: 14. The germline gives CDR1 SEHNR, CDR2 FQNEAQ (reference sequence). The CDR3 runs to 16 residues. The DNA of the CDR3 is TGTGCCAGCAGCTTAGTTTCTAGCGGGAGGGCATCCGGTTGTTTCTTC. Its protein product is CASSLVSSGRASGCFF.